The TCR beta chain under discussion was sequenced for a study of cytomegalovirus exposure and HLA in healthy donors. This clone was picked up a small number of times. The germline V gene has CDR1 ENHRY and CDR2 SYGVKD. The CDR3 has 11 amino acids. Trimming pared 6 bases from V and 1 base from J, leaving 3 bases between. PCR was performed using 60 Vbeta and 13 Jbeta primers. Some clones are missing from TCRdb's copy, which holds only in-frame ones; the method was immunoSEQ multiplex PCR. The table includes some 200,000 clones, under 70% detected once. The chain carries TRBV10-3 and TRBJ1-1, with D unclear. Specimen: PBMCs. The sequence was collected from a man aged 40-49 years in good health and CMV-seropositive. In DNA form, the CDR3 reads TGTGCCATCAGCCAGAACACTGAAGCTTTCTTT. Protein: CAISQNTEAFF.